This TCR beta chain came from a study of lymphopenia after photon versus proton radiotherapy. As regards this clone: Its antigen is unidentified.

Study results and limitations: A bigger post-nadir fall in TCR diversity correlated inversely with survival time in deceased patients. Only patients who died were analyzed for survival; proton advantage is unproven. Relative stability marked proton patients; photon patients lost diversity and naive cells. Oligoclonal CD8+ Temra expansion after nadir drove photon patients' diversity drop.

Germline V gene sequence: CDR1 MNHEY, CDR2 SMNVEV (reference sequence). The V gene end was trimmed by 5 bases and the J gene end by 7 bases; junction bases not matched to a gene: 9. CDR3 length: 14 residues. The protocol was immunoSEQ multiplex PCR, while the TCRdb copy is restricted to in-frame clones and leaves out a portion. The profile shows 70,000 or so clones, roughly 93% of them singletons. This TCR came from a woman aged 65 to 85 with pancreatic cancer. Sequencing used peripheral blood, obtained from a patient treated with photon-based radiotherapy. This sequence joins TRBV27 and TRBJ2-3; TRBD2 aligns across 7 bases. The CDR3 DNA sequence: TGTGCCAGCAGTGCCCGGACTAGGGTACATACGCAGTATTTT. Residues: CASSARTRVHTQYF.